This TCR beta chain derives from a study of vaccination and CD4 T cells after COVID-19. Study details: Each person enrolled got two BNT162b2 or mRNA-1273 vaccine doses.

Losses at the gene ends were 5 bases for V and 4 bases for J; bases not matched to a gene: 11. Germline loops: CDR1 GTSNPN, CDR2 SVGIG (reference sequence). The CDR3 covers 15 residues. As regards this clonotype: Its target is not known.

The Oncomine TCR Beta short-read assay generated sequence data from the DNA of cultured CD4+ T cells. TCRdb called the PCR reads again in MiXCR, with one record for every CDR3 protein. The sample holds 9,000 to 13,000 distinct CDR3 sequences, approximately 26% seen once. Treatment of the sample: approximately 9-day PBMC culture with coronavirus spike peptide pools or control peptides (ViraFEST assay). Days 3 and 7 saw half the medium replaced with fresh IL-2 medium. The material was CD4+ T cells from blood, cultured in vitro, obtained before SARS-CoV-2 vaccination. This TCR was recovered from a human donor who received a COVID-19 vaccine. This chain joins TRBV30 and TRBJ1-1; 9 positions agree with TRBD1. Here the CDR3 reads CAWALPGTGITEAFF. CDR3 in DNA: TGTGCCTGGGCTCTCCCCGGGACAGGGATCACTGAAGCTTTCTTT. Based on the CDR3 plus reference TRBV30 and TRBJ1-1, the full variable domain is SQTIHQWPATLVQPVGSPLSLECTVEGTSNPNLYWYRQAAGRGLQLLFYSVGIGQISSEVPQNLSASRPQDRQFILSSKKLLLSDSGFYLCAWALPGTGITEAFFGQGTRLTVV.